This T cell receptor (beta chain) was identified in a study of CD8 T cells in Susac syndrome. General study points: A relatively small number of individuals underwent TCR sequencing and HLA analysis.

The CDR3 runs 15 residues. V shed 7 bases and J 2 bases; nucleotides not matched to a gene: 9. Germline CDR1 is SGHRS and CDR2 is YFSETQ. High-throughput TCR beta sequencing covered peripheral CD8+ and CD4+ T cells. Relapsing-remitting disease, either stable or active, was present in the treatment-naive patients who were the multiple sclerosis controls. cDNA came from roughly 0.5 to 1 ug RNA primed by random hexamers. With immunoSEQ multiplex PCR, TCR beta CDR3 was amplified across 54 Vbeta and 13 Jbeta. TCRdb redid the calling of the immunoSEQ multiplex PCR reads with MiXCR, one entry per CDR3 protein. The data hold more than 250,000 distinct CDR3 sequences, with about 92% observed a single time. As regards this clonotype: What it recognizes is unknown.

The sample was CD4+ T cells from PBMCs. The rearrangement uses TRBV5-1 and TRBJ2-3; 8 bases match TRBD2. The TCR was taken from a human donor with multiple sclerosis. The CDR3 sequence is CASYQRAGATDTQYF. CDR3 sequence (DNA): TGCGCCAGCTACCAACGAGCGGGGGCCACAGATACGCAGTATTTT.